Below are 13 T cell receptor delta chains sequenced from a single sample in a study of γδ T cells in repeated Plasmodium falciparum infection. TCRdb re-called clones from the multiplex PCR reads using CATT. The table has 90,000 to 95,000 delta-chain clones, 0.8% to 1% seen once; the top ten hold around a tenth. Vgamma9/Vdelta2+ and Vdelta2-negative gammadelta T cells were flow-sorted from PBMC for bulk sequencing. Input material: gamma-delta T cells from blood. The receptor source for this set is a pool of human donors (malaria-infected and uninfected, not separated).

This clone showed up just a few times. TCRdb shows a much larger clone's protein in place of this DNA's translation, and the two differ at residue 14, likely through a read error; the protein shown is translated from the DNA. The V call is TRDV1, the J call TRDJ1; 10 nucleotides line up with TRDD3. From germline, CDR1 is TSWWSYY and CDR2 QGS. CDR3 length: 16 residues. This CDR3 is CALGLGTGGCADKPIF. For the CDR3, the DNA is TGTGCTCTGGGACTAGGGACTGGGGGATGCGCCGATAAACCCATCTTT.

The table lists this clone with a few counts. The TCRdb protein, from a much larger clone, departs from this DNA's translation at residue 22, likely by read error; the protein shown derives from the DNA. V gene assignment gives TRDV2, but the J gene was left uncalled; the listed D gene, TRDD3, was not tested against the DNA. This CDR3 spans 24 amino acids. Germline CDR1 and CDR2: GEAIGNYY and EKD. CDR3 nucleotides: TGTGCCTGTGACACCTTGCTAACACCAACTGGAGGTGACAGGTTCGGCTTGTACACCGATAAACACATCTTT. It is translated as CACDTLLTPTGGDRFGLYTDKHIF.

By share of the sample, this clone is medium-sized (0.01 to 0.1%). Other nucleotide sequences in the sample specify the same CDR3. The chain recombines TRDV2 with TRDJ1; TRDD3 agrees at 10 bases. Germline lookup yields CDR1 GEAIGNYY and CDR2 EKD. The CDR3 runs to 19 residues. V trimming: 0 bases; J trimming: 1 base; junction bases outside the gene matches: 13. CDR3 sequence reads: CACDTVGGYASRSTDKLIF. The DNA for the CDR3 is TGTGCCTGTGACACCGTGGGGGGATACGCGTCGAGAAGCACCGATAAACTCATCTTT.

To note about this clone: The amino acid sequence in TCRdb belongs to a much larger clone and departs from this DNA's translation at residue 3, likely a sequencing read error; the sequence shown is translated from the DNA. The chain recombines TRDV2 with TRDJ1; no firm D call. This CDR3 is 14 amino acids long. Germline V lookup: CDR1 GEAIGNYY, CDR2 EKD. In DNA form, the CDR3 reads TGTGCCCGTGACACCGTCGAGGGCCCAAATAAACTCATCTTT. Amino acids: CARDTVEGPNKLIF.

Worth noting for this clone: An end of the junction differs from the germline gene, which may be a read error. The chain is built from TRDV1 and TRDJ1, with TRDD3 matching 9 bases. TCRdb gives no J gene; it was assigned here by matching the DNA to germline. CDR3 size: 23 residues. Germline V gene data show CDR1 as TSWWSYY and CDR2 as QGS. CDR3: CALGPFRPYFLGTGGPHTDKLIF. The DNA of the CDR3 is TGTGCTCTTGGCCCCTTCCGCCCATACTTCCTTGGTACTGGGGGACCACACACTGATAAACTCATCTTT.

For this clone: TCRdb lists the protein of a much larger clone for this DNA, which differs at residue 14, so this is likely a read error; the protein given here is translated from the DNA itself. J is TRDJ2 and V is TRAV38-2/DV8; 9 bases match TRDD2. Germline matching of the DNA provided the J gene here, since TCRdb leaves it blank. The CDR3 loop spans 18 amino acids. The V gene's germline CDR1 is TSESDYY and CDR2 QEAYKQQN. The chain's CDR3 is CAYRGLPTVWGQTVQLFF. DNA for the CDR3: TGTGCTTATAGGGGCCTTCCTACCGTCTGGGGACAGACAGTACAACTCTTCTTT.

This clone was detected ten times or more. The gene calls are TRDV2 and TRDJ3; no firm D call. CDR3 length: 17 amino acids. The germline V gene has CDR1 GEAIGNYY and CDR2 EKD. The germline V and J ends were trimmed by 2 bases and 0 bases, with 10 bases remaining between them. The CDR3 is CACDNAPSSWDTRQMFF. In nucleotides, the CDR3 is TGTGCCTGTGACAACGCGCCCAGCTCCTGGGACACCCGACAGATGTTTTTC.

On this clone itself: It differs at one base from a far larger clone, so likely a read error. The sample contains more than one DNA sequence encoding this CDR3. The V gene is TRDV2, the J gene TRDJ1, with D unclear. The J gene is absent in TCRdb and was assigned here via DNA matching to germline. Trimming stripped 3 bases from V and 0 bases from J, with 13 bases between. The CDR3 runs to 15 residues. Per germline, CDR1 GEAIGNYY and CDR2 EKD. The CDR3: CACDSLLSHTDKLIF. The CDR3 DNA follows: TGTGCCTGTGACTCACTACTCTCCCACACCGATAAACTCATCTTT.

This clone was detected a few times. The TCRdb record carries a much larger clone's protein, which differs from this DNA's translation at residue 5; a read error is the likely cause, and the protein listed here is the DNA translation. The chain joins TRAV38-2/DV8 to TRDJ1; TRDD3 aligns across 12 bases. The J gene, left out of TCRdb, was set here by checking the DNA against germline. Germline CDR1 TSESDYY, CDR2 QEAYKQQN. CDR3 size: 25 residues. Trimming took 4 bases from V and 0 from J; bases not matched to a gene: 31. CDR3 protein: CAYRGVNFVKGDLLGDTGNTDKLIF. In DNA form, the CDR3 reads TGTGCTTATAGGGGCGTTAACTTCGTCAAAGGCGACCTCCTGGGGGATACGGGGAACACCGATAAACTCATCTTT.

This clone was seen a handful of times. Translating this DNA gives a protein that differs at residue 7 from the TCRdb one, which belongs to a much larger clone; a read error is likely, and the protein shown is this translation. The sample holds other DNA sequences that translate to the same CDR3. The chain uses TRDV1 and TRDJ1; D is unclear. CDR3 length: 19 amino acids. CDR1 TSWWSYY and CDR2 QGS come from the germline V gene. V was clipped by 10 bases and J by 1 base, with 31 bases between them. The CDR3 spells CAPQGPLPPSYEATDKLIF. DNA for the CDR3: TGTGCTCCGCAGGGCCCTTTACCTCCATCGTACGAGGCCACCGATAAACTCATCTTT.

With respect to this clone: A far larger clone differs by one base, so this is likely a read error. The chain recombines TRDV1 with TRDJ1; D might be TRDD2 or TRDD3, each matching 7 bases. The J gene was missing in TCRdb and was found by matching the end of the DNA to germline. This CDR3 is built from 33 residues. Germline V gene lookup returns CDR1 TSWWSYY and CDR2 QGS. V lost 3 bases and J lost 0, with 65 bases in between. The CDR3 nucleotides are TGTGCTCTTGGGGAGACCCAATTTGGTGAAGGCCTTCCTCTTCGTACTGGGGATCGGGGGGGTCGGTGGAGTTTTCCATACACCGATAAACTCATCTTT. Translation gives CALGETQFGEGLPLRTGDRGGRWSFPYTDKLIF.

To note about this clone: A far larger clone is one nucleotide away, so this likely arose from a read error. Distinct nucleotide sequences in the sample also encode this CDR3. The gene calls are TRDV2 and TRDJ3; TRDD3 might be the D (6 bases). The J gene, missing from TCRdb, was assigned here through DNA to germline matching. The CDR3 runs to 18 residues. CDR1 GEAIGNYY and CDR2 EKD come from the germline V gene. Trimming removed 5 bases from V and 1 base from J, with 17 bases in between. The CDR3 nucleotides read TGTGCCTGTGTCCAACTGGGAGTAGAATCCTGGGACACCCGACAGATGTTTTTC. This translates into CACVQLGVESWDTRQMFF.

At least ten counts were recorded for this clone. For this DNA, TCRdb reports the protein of a much larger clone, which diverges at residue 8, most likely from a read error; the protein presented here is translated directly from the DNA. The rearrangement joins TRDV2 to TRDJ1, with a weak D call TRDD3 (5 bases). This CDR3 has 15 amino acids. V gave up 0 bases and J gave up 5 bases, with 15 bases separating them. Germline values: CDR1 GEAIGNYY, CDR2 EKD. This CDR3 is CACDTVGRSKDKLIF. CDR3 bases: TGTGCCTGTGACACCGTGGGGAGATCTAAAGATAAACTCATCTTT.